Given below is one TCR beta chain in context. The target antigen is unknown. The method was immunoSEQ multiplex PCR; TCRdb's version includes in-frame clones alone and lacks a portion of them. The profile shows 2,500,000 or so clones, approximately 92% of them singletons. The sample comes from a study of shared clonotypes between healthy human individuals. The CDR3 has 14 amino acids. Per germline, CDR1 ENHRY and CDR2 SYGVKD. The ends lost 3 bases at V and 4 bases at J; junction bases unmatched: 3. Study-wide points: Rarefaction indicated that sorted-subset sequencing remained incomplete although depth was large.

The sequence was obtained from a man aged 18-30 years in good health. Material: naive CD4+ T cells sorted from blood. Subset described: CD45RA+ positively selected. V gene TRBV10-3 combines with J gene TRBJ1-2, with 9 bases that match TRBD1. CDR3 amino acids: CAISEQGAFYGYTF. In nucleotides, the CDR3 is TGTGCCATCAGTGAACAGGGGGCATTCTATGGCTACACCTTC.